These 13 T cell receptor beta chains were all obtained from the same sample, sequenced in a study of blood T cell repertoires in COVID-19 (dated by TCRdb to between 2020 and 2021). To prepare the library, the immunoSEQ multiplex PCR assay was applied. Entries here come from immuneACCESS through TCRdb and include only in-frame sequences with V and J called. Some clones fail to appear in such tables; in the studies checked, an unresolved V gene covers under half of the shortfall, and the cause of the remainder is unknown. Present in this sample are about 220,000 clones, around 90% of which were seen just once. Of the sample, over 13% is held by the ten largest clones. The sample was PBMCs or T cells enriched from blood (not recorded which). These receptors were taken from a man aged 25 to 45 who had been exposed to COVID-19.

This chain uses TRBV3-1 (or the pseudogene TRBV3-2) with TRBJ1-1; D is unclear. The V gene lost 1 base and the J gene lost 1 base, with 7 bases spanning the gap. Looked up from germline, CDR1 is LGHDT and CDR2 is YNNKEL (reference sequence). The CDR3 length is 14 residues. CDR3 sequence: CASSQVQRNTEAFF. CDR3 coding DNA: TGTGCCAGCAGCCAAGTACAGAGGAACACTGAAGCTTTCTTT.

The rearrangement joins TRBV10-1 to TRBJ1-6; a possible D gene is TRBD1 (5 bases). Trimming pared 0 bases from V and 8 bases from J, leaving 8 bases between. Germline loops: CDR1 WNHNN, CDR2 SYGVQD (reference sequence). The CDR3 is made up of 14 amino acids. This CDR3 is CASSESRGDSPLHF. The CDR3 nucleotides read TGCGCCAGCAGTGAGTCAAGGGGCGATTCACCCCTCCACTTT.

The chain carries TRBV19 and TRBJ1-4, with D tentatively TRBD1 (5 bases). Germline lookup yields CDR1 LNHDA and CDR2 SQIVND (reference sequence). This CDR3 spans 17 amino acids. V lost 6 bases and J lost 1, with 18 bases in between. DNA for the CDR3: TGTGCCAGTAGCCTTTTGGGGGACTTAAGAACTAATGAAAAACTGTTTTTT. It translates to CASSLLGDLRTNEKLFF.

The rearrangement links TRBV2 to TRBJ2-5; D possibly corresponds to TRBD1 (6 bases). Per the germline V gene, CDR1 is SNHLY and CDR2 is FYNNEI. V lost 7 bases to trimming and J lost 4 bases, with 19 bases between them. This CDR3 contains 15 residues. In nucleotides, the CDR3 is TGTGCCAGCACGAGAACCACAGGGTTCGGAGAGACCCAGTACTTC. Residues: CASTRTTGFGETQYF.

V usage is TRBV7-9 and J usage is TRBJ2-1; a possible D gene is TRBD1 (5 bases). Germline V gene sequence: CDR1 SEHNR, CDR2 FQNEAQ (reference sequence). Between the trimmed V and J ends, which lost 5 bases and 2 bases, there was a span of 16 bases. The CDR3 spans 16 residues. In nucleotides, the CDR3 is TGTGCCAGCAGCATTCCAAGGGGTAGCCCCTACAATGAGCAGTTCTTC. Translated: CASSIPRGSPYNEQFF.

This sequence joins TRBV30 and TRBJ1-5, with D possibly TRBD1 on 5 matching bases. The CDR3 contains 15 residues. Trimming took off 0 bases at V and 7 bases at J, with 16 bases between the two ends. Germline lookup yields CDR1 GTSNPN and CDR2 SVGIG (reference sequence). The CDR3: CAWSVLGGRGQPQHF. Here the CDR3 DNA reads TGTGCCTGGAGTGTACTGGGCGGCCGGGGGCAGCCCCAGCATTTT.

V is TRBV3-1 (or the pseudogene TRBV3-2) and J is TRBJ1-2, with 11 nucleotides matching TRBD1. CDR1 is LGHDT and CDR2 is YNNKEL in the germline V gene (reference sequence). The length of the CDR3 is 16 residues. J lost 2 bases, V lost 2 bases, and 4 bases had no gene match. The CDR3 here is CASSQSGQGANYGYTF. Written as DNA, the CDR3 is TGTGCCAGCAGCCAATCCGGACAGGGGGCGAACTATGGCTACACCTTC.

This clone was seen once. This chain uses TRBV2 with TRBJ2-5; 13 positions match TRBD2. This CDR3 has 15 amino acids. V shed 4 bases, J shed 3 bases, and the junction held 2 bases outside the gene matches. Germline lookup yields CDR1 SNHLY and CDR2 FYNNEI. CDR3 loop: CASSGTSGGEETQYF. The CDR3 bases are TGTGCCAGCAGTGGGACTAGCGGGGGTGAAGAGACCCAGTACTTC.

This rearrangement joins TRBV18 to TRBJ2-3; tentatively, D is TRBD1 (6 bases). Germline-derived CDR1 and CDR2 are KGHSH and LQKENI. The CDR3 has 14 residues. V lost 3 bases, J lost 3 bases, and 10 bases lay in between. CDR3 bases: TGTGCCAGCTCACCCCTTGGACAGACAGATACGCAGTATTTT. Translating it yields CASSPLGQTDTQYF.

V gene TRBV6-5 combines with J gene TRBJ1-1, with D possibly TRBD1 on 5 matching bases. Germline CDR1 is MNHEY and CDR2 is SVGAGI. This CDR3 region has 14 residues. Trimming cost V 7 bases and J 0 bases, with 12 bases left between them. In DNA form, the CDR3 reads TGTGCCAGCACCGGGGGTAGGATGAACACTGAAGCTTTCTTT. The encoded protein is CASTGGRMNTEAFF.

The chain uses TRBV15 and TRBJ1-2; no clear D gene. This CDR3 spans 15 amino acids. Trimming shortened V by 0 bases and J by 7 bases, and 15 bases separated the two germline ends. The germline V gene has CDR1 LNHNV and CDR2 YYDKDF (reference sequence). As DNA, the CDR3 is TGTGCCACCAGCAGAGAGCGGGGTGTCGGGGTTGGCTACACCTTC. Translating it yields CATSRERGVGVGYTF.

This chain links TRBV9 with TRBJ2-5; weak D call: TRBD2 (6 bases). Germline CDR1 is SGDLS and CDR2 is YYNGEE. Between the trimmed V and J ends, which lost 4 bases and 3 bases, there was a span of 13 bases. The CDR3 is 14 amino acids. The CDR3 region is CASSFSGREETQYF. CDR3 nucleotides: TGTGCCAGCAGCTTTAGCGGACGAGAAGAGACCCAGTACTTC.

The chain uses TRBV5-1 and TRBJ2-5; D unresolved. The germline V gene encodes CDR1 SGHRS and CDR2 YFSETQ. V lost 2 bases to trimming and J lost 4 bases, with 30 bases between them. The CDR3 runs 20 residues. In nucleotides, the CDR3 is TGCGCCAGCAGCTTCCGTCCCCGCCCCGCTCCGTTAGACAATGGAGAGACCCAGTACTTC. Its protein is CASSFRPRPAPLDNGETQYF.